This T cell receptor (beta chain) was found in a study of T cells in Graves' hyperthyroidism and ophthalmopathy. Trimming at V came to 2 bases and at J to 1 base, leaving 4 bases not matched to a gene. Germline CDR1 reads KGHSH; CDR2 reads LQKENI. This CDR3 is built from 15 residues. Amplified TCR beta CDR3 regions derived from RNA transcripts. TCR CDR3 underwent first-round RT-PCR with the HTBI primer set. TCRdb re-called the multiplex PCR reads through MiXCR, storing one row per CDR3 protein. The sample has approximately 400,000 distinct CDR3 sequences; about 15% are singletons. The chain is built from TRBV18 and TRBJ1-1, with 7 bases that match TRBD1. The sample taken for sequencing was blood. The origin of this receptor is a woman younger than 30 with Graves' hyperthyroidism that later progressed to Graves' ophthalmopathy. CDR3 DNA: TGTGCCAGCTCACCATCCCGGGACAGGAACACTGAAGCTTTCTTT. Translating it yields CASSPSRDRNTEAFF.